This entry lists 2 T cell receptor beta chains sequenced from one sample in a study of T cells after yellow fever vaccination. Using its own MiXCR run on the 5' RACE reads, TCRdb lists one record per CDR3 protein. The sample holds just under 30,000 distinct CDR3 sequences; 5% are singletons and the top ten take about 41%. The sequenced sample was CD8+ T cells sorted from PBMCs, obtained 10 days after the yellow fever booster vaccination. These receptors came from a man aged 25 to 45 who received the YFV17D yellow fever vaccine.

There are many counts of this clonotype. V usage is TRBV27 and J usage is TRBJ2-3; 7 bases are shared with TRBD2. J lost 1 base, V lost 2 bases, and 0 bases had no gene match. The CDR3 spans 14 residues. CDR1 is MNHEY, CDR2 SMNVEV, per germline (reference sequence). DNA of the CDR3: TGTGCCAGCAGTTTACGGGGGGGCACAGATACGCAGTATTTT. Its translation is CASSLRGGTDTQYF.

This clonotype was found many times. Written as DNA, the CDR3 is TGTGCCAGCAGGTCAGAGCCCAACTCTGGAAACACCATATATTTT. It codes for CASRSEPNSGNTIYF. The genes are TRBV3-1 and TRBJ1-3; no firm D call. Trimming took off 6 bases at V and 0 bases at J, with 12 bases between the two ends. This CDR3 comprises 15 residues. Germline CDR1 LGHDT, CDR2 YNNKEL (reference sequence).